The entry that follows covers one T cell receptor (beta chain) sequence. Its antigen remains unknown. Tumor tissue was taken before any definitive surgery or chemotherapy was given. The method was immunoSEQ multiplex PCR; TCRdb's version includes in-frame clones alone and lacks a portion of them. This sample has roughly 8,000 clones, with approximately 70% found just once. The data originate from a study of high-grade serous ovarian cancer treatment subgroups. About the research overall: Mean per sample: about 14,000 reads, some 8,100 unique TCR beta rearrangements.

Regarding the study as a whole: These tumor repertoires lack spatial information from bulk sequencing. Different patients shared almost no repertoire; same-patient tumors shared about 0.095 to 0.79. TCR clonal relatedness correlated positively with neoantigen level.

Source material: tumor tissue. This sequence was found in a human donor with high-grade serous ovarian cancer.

CDR3 bases: TGTGCCAGCAGCCCCCGGGACAGGGCCTACGAGCAGTACTTC. This gives the protein CASSPRDRAYEQYF. This chain links TRBV7-8 with TRBJ2-5; 9 nucleotides agree with TRBD1. The J call may be mistaken, given a closer DNA end match to TRBJ2-7. Germline CDR1 is SGHVS and CDR2 is FQNEAQ. The CDR3 runs 14 residues.